What follows is one T cell receptor (beta chain) and its context. The method was immunoSEQ multiplex PCR; TCRdb's version includes in-frame clones alone and lacks a portion of them. This sample has fewer than 3 million clones, with around 90% found just once. This specimen comes from a study of shared clonotypes between healthy human individuals. Study background: Donors had three CD4 naive, three CD4 memory, two CD8 naive and one CD8 memory plate apiece.

V was pared by 6 bases and J by 2 bases, with 6 bases of the junction left unmatched. The CDR3 is 15 residues long. The V gene's germline CDR1 is MNHNS and CDR2 SASEGT. The chain has TRBV6-1 and TRBJ1-5; 8 bases are a match to TRBD1. The source is a young man in good health. Some clones in this sample may be carry-over from other donors' samples. The sequenced material came from naive CD4+ T cells from PBMCs. The subset is: CD45RA+ positively selected. The CDR3 sequence: CASRTDRGGNQPQHF. The DNA for the CDR3 is TGTGCCAGCAGGACCGACAGGGGCGGCAATCAGCCCCAGCATTTT.